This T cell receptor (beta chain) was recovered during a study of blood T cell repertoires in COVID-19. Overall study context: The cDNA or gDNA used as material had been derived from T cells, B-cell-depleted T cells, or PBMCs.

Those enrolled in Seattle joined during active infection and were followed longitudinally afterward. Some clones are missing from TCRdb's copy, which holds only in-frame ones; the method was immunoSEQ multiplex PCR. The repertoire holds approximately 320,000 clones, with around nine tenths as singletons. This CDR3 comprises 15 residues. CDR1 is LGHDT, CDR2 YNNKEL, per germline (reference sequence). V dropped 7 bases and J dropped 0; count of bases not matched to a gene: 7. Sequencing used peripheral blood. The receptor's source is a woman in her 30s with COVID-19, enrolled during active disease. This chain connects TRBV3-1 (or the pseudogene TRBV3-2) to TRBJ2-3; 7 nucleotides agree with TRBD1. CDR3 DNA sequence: TGTGCCAGCAACAGGGGCCCATATAGCACAGATACGCAGTATTTT. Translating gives CASNRGPYSTDTQYF.